This T cell receptor beta chain stems from a study of PD-L1 blockade in urothelial cancer. Study details: Blood was evaluated 3 weeks (second dose) and 6 weeks after therapy began.

This CDR3 has 15 residues. As to time point: peripheral blood 6 weeks after treatment start. Enrolled patients showed locally advanced or metastatic urothelial carcinoma. Some clones are missing from TCRdb's copy, which holds only in-frame ones; the method was immunoSEQ multiplex PCR. Among about 46,000 clones listed, roughly 88% were seen once. The source of this sequence is a man aged 45-65 years with urothelial cancer. The V and J genes are TRBV1 and TRBJ2-5; the listed D gene, TRBD2, was not tested against the DNA. TRBV1 is noted as a pseudogene. Specimen: PBMCs, collected around atezolizumab (anti-PD-L1) treatment. Written as DNA, the CDR3 is TGCACCAGCAGCCCCGGGACTAGTGAAGAAGAGACCCAGTACTTC. It encodes CTSSPGTSEEETQYF.